The clone carrying this T cell receptor beta chain was seen a single time. The antigen is unknown. Looked up from germline, CDR1 is SGHNT and CDR2 is YYREEE (reference sequence). Deletions cut 10 bases from V and 5 bases from J, with 18 bases between. The CDR3 covers 13 residues. The entry originates in a study of cytomegalovirus exposure and HLA in healthy donors. About the research overall: Most donors, roughly 77% of a few hundred genotyped, fell in the Caucasian-associated ancestry cluster. Notes on the study in general: Across donors, sequencing depth was assumed by presence/absence analyses to be roughly uniform.

Use of 60 Vbeta and 13 Jbeta primers characterized the PCR. Produced via immunoSEQ multiplex PCR; TCRdb's table is partial and in-frame only. The sample consists of around 140,000 clones, about 81% of them appearing once. The clonotype comes from a woman between 50 and 59 years old in good health and CMV-seropositive. Material for sequencing was PBMCs. The chain carries TRBV5-4 and TRBJ1-1, with D perhaps matching TRBD1 (6 bases). CDR3: CAANRVGQTEAFF. The CDR3 DNA is TGTGCCGCTAACAGGGTGGGTCAAACTGAAGCTTTCTTT.